This TCR beta chain appears in the sequencing data of a study of beta chain features in type 1 diabetes. The CDR3 runs 16 residues. V lost 3 bases and J lost 5, with 17 bases in between. CDR1 and CDR2 from the germline V gene are SGDLS and YYNGEE. Study-wide results and limits: These data did not resolve whether HLA type affects TCRB rearrangement. Patients' naive, central memory and Treg TCRB repertoires seemed closer to one another than those of healthy donors.

Since all of the isolated RNA was reverse transcribed, expressed TCRB transcripts were what got sequenced. Assay used: immunoSEQ multiplex PCR; TCRdb lists only in-frame clones, some missing. The table shows 150,000 to 190,000 clones, with over 8.5% occurring only once. As for this clone: The antigen remains unidentified.

The sequenced material came from central memory CD4+ T cells from blood. This sequence originates from a man younger than 30 in good health. This sequence joins TRBV9 and TRBJ2-2, with D perhaps TRBD2 (6 bases). The CDR3 region is CASSASGRIVTGELFF. The CDR3 DNA reads TGTGCCAGCAGCGCCAGCGGGCGGATCGTAACCGGGGAGCTGTTTTTT.